The rows below give T cell receptor beta chains drawn from one sample of a study of cytomegalovirus exposure and HLA in healthy donors. Generated by immunoSEQ multiplex PCR, the TCRdb table keeps only in-frame clones and is missing some. The table lists over 150,000 clones, just over 75% of them singletons, with approximately 1.5% in the top ten. Sequencing was carried out using PBMCs. The receptors were sampled from a woman under 40 in good health and CMV-seropositive. The CDR3 runs from the conserved cysteine through the conserved F or W. The order of the fields is J gene, V gene, D gene, clone size, CDR3 DNA, CDR3 protein. The D gene is left open where the match is weak. Size tells how often a clone was seen (once, few, many) or the class of an expanded clone, and some rows leave it out.

J gene: TRBJ1-2; V gene: TRBV7-6; D gene: TRBD1; clone size: many; CDR3 DNA: TGTGCCAGCAGCTTAGAGGCCACAGGGGATGATTATGGCTACACCTTC; CDR3 protein: CASSLEATGDDYGYTF
J gene: TRBJ1-1; V gene: TRBV28; D gene: TRBD1; clone size: .; CDR3 DNA: TGTGCCAGCAGTGCACAGGGACAGGGCCCCAACACTGAAGCTTTCTTT; CDR3 protein: CASSAQGQGPNTEAFF
J gene: TRBJ1-3; V gene: TRBV19; D gene: TRBD1; clone size: .; CDR3 DNA: TGTGCCAGTAGCACGACAGGGACGGTGTCTGGAAACACCATATATTTT; CDR3 protein: CASSTTGTVSGNTIYF
J gene: TRBJ2-7; V gene: TRBV2; D gene: TRBD1; clone size: .; CDR3 DNA: TGTGCCAGCAGCGGGACAGGCTACGAGCAGTACTTC; CDR3 protein: CASSGTGYEQYF
J gene: TRBJ2-1; V gene: TRBV27; D gene: TRBD2; clone size: .; CDR3 DNA: TGTGCCAGCAGTTTCCAGCGGGAAACTCTACGCTCCTACAATGAGCAGTTCTTC; CDR3 protein: CASSFQRETLRSYNEQFF
J gene: TRBJ2-1; V gene: TRBV20-1; D gene: .; clone size: once; CDR3 DNA: TGCAGTGCCGCCGGCGACAAGGAGCAGTTCTTC; CDR3 protein: CSAAGDKEQFF
J gene: TRBJ2-5; V gene: TRBV28; D gene: TRBD2; clone size: .; CDR3 DNA: TGTGCCAGCAGTAGGACCGGGACTAGCGGGAGGCGGAGGGAGACCCAGTACTTC; CDR3 protein: CASSRTGTSGRRRETQYF
J gene: TRBJ2-7; V gene: TRBV5-4; D gene: TRBD2; clone size: .; CDR3 DNA: TGTGCCAGCAGCTCTAAGACTAGCGGGAGTGGAGACGAGCAGTACTTC; CDR3 protein: CASSSKTSGSGDEQYF
J gene: TRBJ2-7; V gene: TRBV27; D gene: TRBD1; clone size: .; CDR3 DNA: TGTGCCAGCAGTTTCAGGACAGGGGCCTACGAGCAGTACTTC; CDR3 protein: CASSFRTGAYEQYF
J gene: TRBJ2-7; V gene: TRBV30; D gene: TRBD1; clone size: few; CDR3 DNA: TGTGCCTGGACCAAGGACAGGGGGCGATTGTACGAGCAGTACTTC; CDR3 protein: CAWTKDRGRLYEQYF
J gene: TRBJ2-6; V gene: TRBV27; D gene: .; clone size: .; CDR3 DNA: TGTGCCAGCAGTTTACGCCGGGGGGGACAGGGTCTCTCTGGGGCCAACGTCCTGACTTTC; CDR3 protein: CASSLRRGGQGLSGANVLTF
J gene: TRBJ2-7; V gene: TRBV15; D gene: TRBD1; clone size: .; CDR3 DNA: TGTGCCACCAGCCCGGGACAGCTATACGAGCAGTACTTC; CDR3 protein: CATSPGQLYEQYF
J gene: TRBJ1-2; V gene: TRBV28; D gene: TRBD1; clone size: .; CDR3 DNA: TGTGCCAGCAGACCGACAGGGGGCGGCTACACCTTC; CDR3 protein: CASRPTGGGYTF
J gene: TRBJ2-2; V gene: TRBV10-3; D gene: TRBD1; clone size: few; CDR3 DNA: TGTGCCATTCCGGCAGGGGGCGGTAACCCCGACACCGGGGAGCTGTTTTTT; CDR3 protein: CAIPAGGGNPDTGELFF
J gene: TRBJ1-3; V gene: TRBV2; D gene: .; clone size: once; CDR3 DNA: TGTGCCAGCGCATACCGGGAGCTTGGAAACACCATATATTTT; CDR3 protein: CASAYRELGNTIYF
J gene: TRBJ2-3; V gene: TRBV6-6; D gene: .; clone size: few; CDR3 DNA: TGTGCCAGCAGTTACCCCCTAGCCCCCACAGATACGCAGTATTTT; CDR3 protein: CASSYPLAPTDTQYF
J gene: TRBJ2-1; V gene: TRBV7-2; D gene: TRBD2; clone size: .; CDR3 DNA: TGTGCCAGCAGCTTACCAGCGGGGATGGGGTACAATGAGCAGTTCTTC; CDR3 protein: CASSLPAGMGYNEQFF
J gene: TRBJ2-3; V gene: TRBV5-1; D gene: .; clone size: .; CDR3 DNA: TGCGCCAGCAGCCCAGGACAGCTGAATACGCAGTATTTT; CDR3 protein: CASSPGQLNTQYF
J gene: TRBJ2-7; V gene: TRBV6-5; D gene: TRBD2; clone size: .; CDR3 DNA: TGTGCCAGCAGTTACTCGGCGGGCGGGAGCTCCTACGAGCAGTACTTC; CDR3 protein: CASSYSAGGSSYEQYF
J gene: TRBJ1-4; V gene: TRBV5-4; D gene: .; clone size: .; CDR3 DNA: TGTGCCAGCAGCTTGAGCCAGGGGCGGGAAAAACTGTTTTTT; CDR3 protein: CASSLSQGREKLFF
J gene: TRBJ2-1; V gene: TRBV5-4; D gene: .; clone size: .; CDR3 DNA: TGTGCCATCAACGGCGGCTCCTCCTACAATGAGCAGTTCTTC; CDR3 protein: CAINGGSSYNEQFF
J gene: TRBJ1-2; V gene: TRBV6-1; D gene: .; clone size: .; CDR3 DNA: TGTGCCAGCGGATGGACAGACGTTAACTATGGCTACACCTTC; CDR3 protein: CASGWTDVNYGYTF
J gene: TRBJ2-7; V gene: TRBV25-1; D gene: .; clone size: few; CDR3 DNA: TGTGCCAGCAGTGATTGGCAGGGCTACGAGCAGTACTTC; CDR3 protein: CASSDWQGYEQYF
J gene: TRBJ1-1; V gene: TRBV15; D gene: .; clone size: .; CDR3 DNA: TGTGCCACCAGCCTCACGGGGACTGAAGCTTTCTTT; CDR3 protein: CATSLTGTEAFF
J gene: TRBJ2-7; V gene: TRBV5-5; D gene: TRBD2; clone size: .; CDR3 DNA: TGTGCCAGCAGCTTGGAAGCGGGAGTTAACCACGAGCAGTACTTC; CDR3 protein: CASSLEAGVNHEQYF
J gene: TRBJ2-1; V gene: TRBV27; D gene: .; clone size: .; CDR3 DNA: TGTGCCAGCAGTTTAGGGGGACTCGTAGAGTTCTTC; CDR3 protein: CASSLGGLVEFF
J gene: TRBJ2-7; V gene: TRBV5-1; D gene: .; clone size: .; CDR3 DNA: TGCGCCAGCAGCTTTACGGCAGGATCCTACGAGCAGTACTTC; CDR3 protein: CASSFTAGSYEQYF
J gene: TRBJ2-7; V gene: TRBV28; D gene: TRBD1; clone size: .; CDR3 DNA: TGTGCCAGCACCTCGAGCAGGGGGCCCTACGAGCAGTACTTC; CDR3 protein: CASTSSRGPYEQYF
J gene: TRBJ1-1; V gene: TRBV5-6; D gene: .; clone size: .; CDR3 DNA: TGTGCCAGCAGCGCAACACAGGGAGACGGTGAAGCTTTCTTT; CDR3 protein: CASSATQGDGEAFF
J gene: TRBJ2-1; V gene: TRBV7-2; D gene: .; clone size: .; CDR3 DNA: TGTGCCAGCAGCCAAGTCGGTAGGGCTCCGGGGTACAATGAGCAGTTCTTC; CDR3 protein: CASSQVGRAPGYNEQFF
J gene: TRBJ2-7; V gene: TRBV2; D gene: TRBD1; clone size: .; CDR3 DNA: TGTGCCAGCAGACAAGAACAGGGGAGCGAGCAGTACTTC; CDR3 protein: CASRQEQGSEQYF
J gene: TRBJ2-1; V gene: TRBV4-2; D gene: TRBD2; clone size: .; CDR3 DNA: TGTGCCAGCAGCCAAGATAAGACTAGCGGGAGCGGCAATGAGCAGTTCTTC; CDR3 protein: CASSQDKTSGSGNEQFF
J gene: TRBJ2-5; V gene: TRBV30; D gene: .; clone size: .; CDR3 DNA: TGTGCCTGGAGTGTATTACAGGGACAAGAGACCCAGTACTTC; CDR3 protein: CAWSVLQGQETQYF
J gene: TRBJ2-3; V gene: TRBV30; D gene: TRBD1; clone size: .; CDR3 DNA: TGTGCCTGGAGTGGGACAGGGCCAGATACGCAGTATTTT; CDR3 protein: CAWSGTGPDTQYF
J gene: TRBJ2-7; V gene: TRBV2; D gene: TRBD2; clone size: .; CDR3 DNA: TGTGCCAGCAGTAGAAGGGACAGGGCGGTAGCGGGAGGGTCGTACGAGCAGTACTTC; CDR3 protein: CASSRRDRAVAGGSYEQYF
J gene: TRBJ2-1; V gene: TRBV19; D gene: TRBD2; clone size: .; CDR3 DNA: TGTGCCAGTAGTCTCCTAGGGACTAGCGGGAGGGGAAATGAGCAGTTCTTC; CDR3 protein: CASSLLGTSGRGNEQFF
J gene: TRBJ2-2; V gene: TRBV6-6; D gene: .; clone size: .; CDR3 DNA: TGTGCCAGCACTGCCAGGGGACAATTCACCGGGGAGCTGTTTTTT; CDR3 protein: CASTARGQFTGELFF
J gene: TRBJ1-3; V gene: TRBV5-1; D gene: .; clone size: .; CDR3 DNA: TGCGCCAGCAGCTTGGGACAGATCTCTGGAAACACCATATATTTT; CDR3 protein: CASSLGQISGNTIYF
J gene: TRBJ1-3; V gene: TRBV5-1; D gene: TRBD1; clone size: .; CDR3 DNA: TGCGCCAGCAGCTTGAGTCTGGGACAGAGCTCTGGAAACACCATATATTTT; CDR3 protein: CASSLSLGQSSGNTIYF
J gene: TRBJ2-1; V gene: TRBV7-2; D gene: .; clone size: .; CDR3 DNA: TGTGCCAGCAGCCCACTACCCCCCACGTATGAGCAGTTCTTC; CDR3 protein: CASSPLPPTYEQFF
J gene: TRBJ2-4; V gene: TRBV11-3; D gene: .; clone size: .; CDR3 DNA: TGTGCCAGCAGCTTAGGAGAGAGCGAAAACATTCAGTACTTC; CDR3 protein: CASSLGESENIQYF
J gene: TRBJ2-7; V gene: TRBV4-1; D gene: TRBD2; clone size: .; CDR3 DNA: TGCGCCAGCAGCCCTCTAGCGGACCTATATCTACGACCCCACTTC; CDR3 protein: CASSPLADLYLRPHF